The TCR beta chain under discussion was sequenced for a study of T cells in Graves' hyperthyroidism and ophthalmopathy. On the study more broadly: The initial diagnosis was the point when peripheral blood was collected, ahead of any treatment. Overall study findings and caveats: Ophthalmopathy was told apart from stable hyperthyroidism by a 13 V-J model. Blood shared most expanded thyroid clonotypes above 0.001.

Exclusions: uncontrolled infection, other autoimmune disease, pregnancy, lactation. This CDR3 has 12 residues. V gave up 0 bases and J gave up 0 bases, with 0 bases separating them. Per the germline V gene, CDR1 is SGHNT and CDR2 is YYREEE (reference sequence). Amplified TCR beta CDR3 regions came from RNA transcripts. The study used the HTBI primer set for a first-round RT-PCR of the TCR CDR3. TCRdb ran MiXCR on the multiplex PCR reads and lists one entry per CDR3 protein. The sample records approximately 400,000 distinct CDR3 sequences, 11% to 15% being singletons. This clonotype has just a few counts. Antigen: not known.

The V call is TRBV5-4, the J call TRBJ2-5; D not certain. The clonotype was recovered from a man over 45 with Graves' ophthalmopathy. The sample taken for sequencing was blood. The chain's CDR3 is CASSLDQETQYF. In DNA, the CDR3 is TGTGCCAGCAGCTTGGACCAAGAGACCCAGTACTTC.